Presented here are 15 T cell receptor beta chains from one specimen sequenced in a study of cytomegalovirus exposure and HLA in healthy donors. 60 Vbeta and 13 Jbeta primers were used in PCR. This table comes from immunoSEQ multiplex PCR, and its TCRdb copy is limited to in-frame clones, with some not included. The sample includes about 200,000 clones, around 86% seen only once; the top ten take roughly 6%. The sequenced sample was PBMCs. The origin of the receptors is a woman in her forties or fifties in good health and CMV-seropositive.

The J gene is TRBJ2-3, the V gene TRBV25-1; weak D call: TRBD2 (5 bases). The ends were cut back, 7 bases at V and 0 bases at J, with 11 bases in the middle. From germline, CDR1 is MGHDK and CDR2 SYGVNS. The CDR3 is 14 residues long. CDR3 bases: TGTGCCAGCACCGGAGGTGGGAGCACAGATACGCAGTATTTT. Translation: CASTGGGSTDTQYF.

This clone has a handful of counts. This chain links TRBV2 with TRBJ1-4; maybe TRBD1 (5 bases). Germline CDR1 reads SNHLY; CDR2 reads FYNNEI. The length of the CDR3 is 13 residues. V was cut by 7 bases and J by 8 bases, with 14 bases left in between. In DNA form, the CDR3 reads TGTGCCAGCACCAGGGTGAAGTGGGAAAAACTGTTTTTT. This sequence encodes CASTRVKWEKLFF.

The chain recombines TRBV7-2 with TRBJ1-5; no reliable D call. V gave up 3 bases and J gave up 5 bases, with 5 bases separating them. The CDR3 loop spans 12 amino acids. CDR1 is SGHTA and CDR2 is FQGNSA in the germline V gene. For the CDR3, the DNA is TGTGCCAGCAGCTTGGGCGATCAGCCCCAGCATTTT. This encodes CASSLGDQPQHF.

The V gene is TRBV10-3, the J gene TRBJ2-1; TRBD1 aligns across 8 bases. This CDR3 spans 15 amino acids. Germline assignment: CDR1 ENHRY and CDR2 SYGVKD. The V segment lost 5 bases and the J segment 6 bases; nucleotides outside the gene matches: 9. The CDR3: CAISTPGQEGNEQFF. The CDR3 DNA follows: TGTGCCATCAGTACCCCGGGACAGGAGGGCAATGAGCAGTTCTTC.

The rearrangement joins TRBV6-6 to TRBJ2-3; 7 bases match TRBD1. This CDR3 is 14 amino acids long. CDR1 is MNHNY, CDR2 SVGAGI, per germline (reference sequence). V shed 5 bases and J 3 bases; nucleotides not matched to a gene: 5. The CDR3 DNA is TGTGCCAGCAGTGACAGGGAGAGGACAGATACGCAGTATTTT. This encodes CASSDRERTDTQYF.

V is TRBV11-2 and J is TRBJ2-5, with a tentative D call TRBD1 (7 bases). This CDR3 comprises 14 residues. Trimming left V 5 bases short and J 0 bases short, with 10 bases between. The germline gives CDR1 SGHAT, CDR2 FQNNGV. The CDR3 is CASSAGQNQETQYF. The CDR3 DNA reads as TGTGCCAGCAGCGCGGGACAGAACCAAGAGACCCAGTACTTC.

The chain has TRBV28 and TRBJ1-3; a possible D gene is TRBD1 (6 bases). In germline, CDR1 is MDHEN, CDR2 SYDVKM. This CDR3 is 15 amino acids long. V lost 6 bases and J lost 1, with 13 bases in between. In nucleotides, the CDR3 is TGTGCCAGCAGACACGCCGGGACATCTGGAAACACCATATATTTT. Translated: CASRHAGTSGNTIYF. Together with reference TRBV28 and TRBJ1-3, the CDR3 gives the full variable domain: DVKVTQSSRYLVKRTGEKVFLECVQDMDHENMFWYRQDPGLGLRLIYFSYDVKMKEKGDIPEGYSVSREKKERFSLILESASTNQTSMYLCASRHAGTSGNTIYFGEGSWLTVV.

Details on this clone: The junction departs from the called germline gene at one end, perhaps through a read error. The genes are TRBV14 and TRBJ2-7; a weak D match, TRBD1 (6 bases). CDR3 length: 16 amino acids. CDR1 is SGHDN, CDR2 FVKESK, per germline. CDR3 sequence (DNA): TGTGCCAGCAGCCAAGGGGTTTTGGGACAAACCTACGAGCAGCACTTC. It translates to CASSQGVLGQTYEQHF. The whole variable domain, filled in from reference TRBV14 and TRBJ2-7, reads EAGVTQFPSHSVIEKGQTVTLRCDPISGHDNLYWYRRVMGKEIKFLLHFVKESKQDESGMPNNRFLAERTGGTYSTLKVQPAELEDSGVYFCASSQGVLGQTYEQHFGPGTRLTVT.

This clone has a handful of counts. The chain combines TRBV20-1 with TRBJ2-7; maybe TRBD1 (6 bases). V was pared by 5 bases and J by 10 bases, with 12 bases between. The germline V gene has CDR1 DFQATT and CDR2 SNEGSKA (reference sequence). The CDR3 sequence is 10 residues long. In DNA, the CDR3 is TGCAGTGCTTTTACAGGGCATCAGTACTTC. Amino acids: CSAFTGHQYF.

This sequence joins TRBV19 and TRBJ2-3; a weak D match, TRBD2 (7 bases). V dropped 6 bases and J dropped 0 bases, with 10 bases sitting between them. The CDR3 sequence is 14 residues long. The germline V gene encodes CDR1 LNHDA and CDR2 SQIVND (reference sequence). CDR3 in amino acids: CASRPGGSTDTQYF. The CDR3 coding sequence is TGTGCCAGTAGGCCGGGGGGCAGCACAGATACGCAGTATTTT.

The V gene is TRBV2, the J gene TRBJ1-2; weak D call: TRBD1 (5 bases). CDR1 and CDR2 (germline): SNHLY, FYNNEI. The ends were cut back, 3 bases at V and 1 base at J, with 9 bases in the middle. The CDR3 extends over 14 amino acids. CDR3 region: CASSEFQGNYGYTF. CDR3 sequence (DNA): TGTGCCAGCAGTGAGTTCCAGGGTAACTATGGCTACACCTTC.

This rearrangement joins TRBV5-1 to TRBJ2-2; TRBD1 matches at 7 bases. Germline CDR1 is SGHRS and CDR2 is YFSETQ. The CDR3 length is 15 residues. Trimming removed 0 bases from V and 5 bases from J; junction bases left unmatched: 4. This CDR3 reads CASSLDPGGTGELFF. Written as DNA, the CDR3 is TGCGCCAGCAGCTTGGACCCAGGGGGAACCGGGGAGCTGTTTTTT.

This CDR3 is CASSEGSPMSGPTGELFF. CDR3 DNA: TGTGCCAGCAGTGAAGGGAGCCCCATGAGCGGCCCCACCGGGGAGCTGTTTTTT. The chain uses TRBV2 and TRBJ2-2; possible D gene TRBD2, 5 bases. CDR1 SNHLY and CDR2 FYNNEI come from the germline V gene. V was shortened by 1 base and J by 4 bases, with 19 bases between the two germline ends. The CDR3 is 18 amino acids.

This clone was seen more than once but under ten times. This chain uses TRBV5-4 with TRBJ1-1; no clear D. Germline CDR1 is SGHNT and CDR2 is YYREEE (reference sequence). The CDR3 has 14 amino acids. The V end was cut by 0 bases, the J end by 3 bases, with 9 bases between. CDR3 loop: CASSLAAAYTEAFF. The CDR3 coding sequence is TGTGCCAGCAGCTTGGCAGCGGCTTACACTGAAGCTTTCTTT. The whole variable domain, remainder taken from reference TRBV5-4 and TRBJ1-1, is ETGVTQSPTHLIKTRGQQVTLRCSSQSGHNTVSWYQQALGQGPQFIFQYYREEENGRGNFPPRFSGLQFPNYSSELNVNALELDDSALYLCASSLAAAYTEAFFGQGTRLTVV.

The chain has TRBV23-1 and TRBJ1-2, with D tentatively TRBD1 (6 bases). TRBV23-1 is an open reading frame whose function is uncertain. CDR3 length equals 12 residues. Trimming pared 0 bases from V and 8 bases from J, leaving 7 bases between. This CDR3 reads CASSQSGTGYTF. The CDR3 nucleotides are TGCGCCAGCAGTCAATCCGGGACAGGCTACACCTTC.